This TCR beta chain originates from a study of blood T cell repertoires in COVID-19. The CDR3 has 14 amino acids. V was trimmed by 6 bases and J by 8 bases, leaving 16 bases between them. The V gene's germline CDR1 is SNHLY and CDR2 FYNNEI. Some clones are missing from TCRdb's copy, which holds only in-frame ones; the method was immunoSEQ multiplex PCR. The sample consists of roughly 59,000 clones, 80% to 90% of them appearing once. The receptor was derived from a man older than 75 with acute or convalescent COVID-19. Sequencing was done on a sample of peripheral blood. This chain links TRBV2 with TRBJ1-4, with a weak D call TRBD1 (6 bases). The CDR3 coding sequence is TGTGCCAGCAGATCCTCCAGGGGCGGAGAAAAACTGTTTTTT. Amino acids: CASRSSRGGEKLFF.